These 10 T cell receptor beta chains originate from one sample sequenced in a study of cytomegalovirus exposure and HLA in healthy donors. PCR primers comprised 60 Vbeta and 13 Jbeta primers. TCRdb's copy holds only in-frame clones and misses some; the assay was immunoSEQ multiplex PCR. The table has roughly 120,000 clones, 8% to 9.5% seen once; the top ten hold about 5.5%. The source material was PBMCs. These receptors originate from a man aged 35 to 55 in good health and CMV-seronegative.

This clone was seen only a few times. The rearrangement uses TRBV15 and TRBJ1-5; TRBD1 matches 7 bases. The CDR3 length is 15 residues. The V and J ends lost 0 bases and 6 bases, in that order; junction bases with no gene match: 5. Germline V gene lookup returns CDR1 LNHNV and CDR2 YYDKDF (reference sequence). The CDR3 here is CATSREKGAGQPQHF. DNA of the CDR3: TGTGCCACCAGCAGAGAAAAGGGGGCGGGTCAGCCCCAGCATTTT. The full variable domain, in which reference TRBV15 and TRBJ1-5 provide the parts outside the CDR3, is DAMVIQNPRYQVTQFGKPVTLSCSQTLNHNVMYWYQQKSSQAPKLLFHYYDKDFNNEADTPDNFQSRRPNTSFCFLDIRSPGLGDTAMYLCATSREKGAGQPQHFGDGTRLSIL.

The chain employs TRBV4-1 and TRBJ1-5; 8 nucleotides agree with TRBD1. The germline V gene encodes CDR1 MGHRA and CDR2 YSYEKL. The V gene end was trimmed by 4 bases and the J gene end by 2 bases; junction bases not matched to a gene: 4. The CDR3 has 15 residues. The CDR3 region has the DNA TGCGCCAGCAGCCGCACAGGGGGTGGCAATCAGCCCCAGCATTTT. Encoded protein: CASSRTGGGNQPQHF.

The table lists this clone with a few counts. The rearrangement joins TRBV27 to TRBJ1-5; 8 nucleotides agree with TRBD1. Germline trimming cut 7 bases from V and 6 bases from J; bases unmatched to any gene: 2. Per germline, CDR1 MNHEY and CDR2 SMNVEV (reference sequence). There are 12 residues in the CDR3. The CDR3 protein is CASTTGVQPQHF. CDR3 nucleotide sequence: TGTGCCAGCACGACAGGGGTTCAGCCCCAGCATTTT.

This clone has just a few counts. The genes are TRBV7-9 and TRBJ2-1; possible D gene TRBD2, 5 bases. V lost 1 base and J 2 bases, leaving 9 bases between the germline ends. Germline assignment: CDR1 SEHNR and CDR2 FQNEAQ (reference sequence). The CDR3 is 15 amino acids. CDR3 DNA sequence: TGTGCCAGCAGCTTAGGCCCAGCGGCCTACAATGAGCAGTTCTTC. This translates into CASSLGPAAYNEQFF.

The chain combines TRBV19 with TRBJ2-1; 14 bases are shared with TRBD2. The CDR3 has 19 amino acids. Trimming took 7 bases from V and 0 from J; bases not matched to a gene: 11. Germline V CDR1 and CDR2: LNHDA, SQIVND (reference sequence). The CDR3 sequence: CASTGTSGGDPSSYNEQFF. CDR3 sequence (DNA): TGTGCCAGTACCGGGACTAGCGGGGGAGATCCGAGCTCCTACAATGAGCAGTTCTTC.

The chain carries TRBV5-1 and TRBJ2-5, with 12 bases identical to TRBD1. Germline V CDR1 and CDR2: SGHRS, YFSETQ. The CDR3 covers 15 residues. Germline trimming cut 4 bases from V and 3 bases from J; bases unmatched to any gene: 4. CDR3 in DNA: TGCGCCAGCAGCGTGGGACAGGGGGCCGAAGAGACCCAGTACTTC. Protein product: CASSVGQGAEETQYF.

The rearrangement joins TRBV5-1 to TRBJ2-3; 15 positions match TRBD2. Germline values: CDR1 SGHRS, CDR2 YFSETQ. The CDR3 spans 19 residues. Trimming took 4 bases from V and 1 from J; bases not matched to a gene: 10. The CDR3 DNA sequence: TGCGCCAGCAGCCCCCGTCGGACTAGCGGGGGGGCCGGCACAGATACGCAGTATTTT. Translated: CASSPRRTSGGAGTDTQYF.

Only a few counts were recorded for this clone. A junction end diverges from the germline sequence, so it may reflect a read error. This chain uses TRBV30 with TRBJ2-5, with 13 bases that match TRBD2. The CDR3 runs 15 residues. The germline V gene encodes CDR1 GTSNPN and CDR2 SVGIG (reference sequence). The CDR3, as DNA: TGTGCCTGGAGGACTAGCGGGGGGATCCAAGAGGCCCAGTACTTC. Translation gives CAWRTSGGIQEAQYF.

This clone came up a few times. At one boundary the junction diverges from the germline segment, which might be a read error. The chain's CDR3 is CASSKTVSNTEASF. CDR3 in DNA: TGTGCCAGCAGCAAGACAGTGAGCAACACTGAAGCTTCCTTT. This chain uses TRBV5-4 with TRBJ1-1, with a weak D call TRBD1 (5 bases). The CDR3 covers 14 residues. Germline V lookup: CDR1 SGHNT, CDR2 YYREEE (reference sequence).

V gene TRBV5-4 combines with J gene TRBJ1-1; 7 bases map to TRBD1. The CDR3 is made up of 16 amino acids. The germline gives CDR1 SGHNT, CDR2 YYREEE (reference sequence). V was clipped by 2 bases and J by 6 bases; unmatched bases: 13. CDR3 in amino acids: CASSFRAGGKRAEAFF. CDR3 DNA sequence: TGTGCCAGCAGCTTTAGGGCAGGGGGAAAAAGGGCTGAAGCTTTCTTT.